The next 14 T cell receptor beta chains were all read from a single sample in a study of cytotoxic CD8 clonotypes in ibrutinib-treated CLL. Produced via immunoSEQ multiplex PCR; TCRdb's table is partial and in-frame only. In the table there are about 160,000 clones, around nine tenths of which are singletons. The starting material was PBMCs, obtained at disease progression, from a patient treated with ibrutinib. The receptors come from a human donor with chronic lymphocytic leukemia.

The rearrangement joins TRBV9 to TRBJ2-1; 9 bases match TRBD2. CDR1 is SGDLS and CDR2 is YYNGEE in the germline V gene. This CDR3 is built from 19 residues. V gave up 0 bases and J gave up 3 bases; unmatched junction bases: 13. The CDR3 bases are TGTGCCAGCAGCGTAGTAGCTAGCGGGACCCACCGGAGCTACAATGAGCAGTTCTTC. As protein: CASSVVASGTHRSYNEQFF.

This clone was counted once. The chain is built from TRBV6-4 and TRBJ2-7; 10 bases map to TRBD2. The V and J ends lost 0 bases and 7 bases, in that order; junction bases with no gene match: 9. The CDR3 spans 16 residues. Germline lookup yields CDR1 MRHNA and CDR2 SNTAGT. The CDR3 coding sequence is TGTGCCAGCAGTGACTCGGTACTAGCGGGGACTTGTGAGCAGTACTTC. Protein: CASSDSVLAGTCEQYF.

The CDR3 reads CASSLGQTQFF. The CDR3 DNA follows: TGTGCCAGCAGCTTAGGACAAACGCAGTTCTTC. This chain joins TRBV11-3 and TRBJ2-1, with D unresolved. Trimming removed 1 base from V and 12 bases from J, with 7 bases in between. The germline gives CDR1 SGHNT, CDR2 YENEEA. The CDR3 totals 11 residues.

V usage is TRBV18 and J usage is TRBJ2-3; D is unclear. V was cut by 2 bases and J by 2 bases, with 11 bases left in between. Germline CDR1 KGHSH, CDR2 LQKENI. CDR3 size: 15 residues. The CDR3 nucleotides are TGTGCCAGCTCACCAAACCTAGTCATCACAGATACGCAGTATTTT. It yields the protein CASSPNLVITDTQYF.

The chain links TRBV11-3 to TRBJ2-7; D remains ambiguous. Trimming shortened V by 5 bases and J by 1 base, and 12 bases separated the two germline ends. This CDR3 comprises 14 residues. CDR1 is SGHNT, CDR2 YENEEA, per germline. The CDR3 is CASSQYDGSYEQYF. The CDR3 region has the DNA TGTGCCAGCAGCCAGTATGACGGATCCTACGAGCAGTACTTC.

The chain links TRBV21-1 to TRBJ1-5; the D call TRBD1 from the table was never checked on the DNA. TRBV21-1 is a known pseudogene. CDR3 length equals 17 residues. This CDR3 reads CASSKHGTGDFCQPQHF. CDR3 DNA sequence: TGTGCCAGCAGCAAACACGGGACAGGGGATTTTTGCCAGCCCCAGCATTTT.

The rearrangement joins TRBV5-1 to TRBJ2-5; D is undetermined. The CDR3 length is 15 residues. V lost 0 bases to trimming and J lost 4 bases, with 13 bases between them. CDR1 is SGHRS, CDR2 YFSETQ, per germline. The CDR3 protein is CASSLVFTDSETQYF. The CDR3 DNA is TGCGCCAGCAGCTTGGTCTTTACCGACTCAGAGACCCAGTACTTC.

This sequence joins TRBV9 and TRBJ1-2; no clear D. Germline CDR1 and CDR2: SGDLS and YYNGEE. There are 20 residues in the CDR3. V lost 4 bases and J lost 0, with 28 bases in between. The CDR3 nucleotides read TGTGCCAGCAGCTTACGAGCAGCCCAGACTCCAAATGGAGCTAACTATGGCTACACCTTC. Protein: CASSLRAAQTPNGANYGYTF. Full variable domain (missing parts from reference TRBV9 and TRBJ1-2): DSGVTQTPKHLITATGQRVTLRCSPRSGDLSVYWYQQSLDQGLQFLIQYYNGEERAKGNILERFSAQQFPDLHSELNLSSLELGDSALYFCASSLRAAQTPNGANYGYTFGSGTRLTVV.

This rearrangement joins TRBV19 to TRBJ2-3; 8 bases align to TRBD2. This CDR3 is built from 13 residues. CDR1 and CDR2 from the germline V gene are LNHDA and SQIVND (reference sequence). Trimming removed 7 bases from V and 5 bases from J; junction bases left unmatched: 5. CDR3 sequence: CASNRGGQDTQYF. The DNA for the CDR3 is TGTGCCAGTAACCGCGGGGGGCAAGATACGCAGTATTTT.

The table lists this clone with a count of one. The V call is TRBV27, the J call TRBJ1-5; D is unclear. Trimming took off 7 bases at V and 1 base at J, with 14 bases between the two ends. The germline V gene encodes CDR1 MNHEY and CDR2 SMNVEV (reference sequence). The CDR3 runs 15 residues. The CDR3 nucleotides read TGTGCCAGCAAGCCAGGTTCCTACAGCAATCAGCCCCAGCATTTT. Its translation: CASKPGSYSNQPQHF.

This clone showed up just once. The chain has TRBV7-6 and TRBJ2-7; tentatively, D is TRBD2 (6 bases). Germline V lookup: CDR1 SGHVS, CDR2 FNYEAQ. The CDR3 totals 13 residues. V was shortened by 3 bases and J by 5 bases, with 11 bases between the two germline ends. The CDR3 nucleotides are TGTGCCAGCAGCTTTGGCGGGGTAGACGAGCAGTACTTC. Protein: CASSFGGVDEQYF.

The genes are TRBV4-2 and TRBJ2-7; no clear D gene. The V and J ends lost 0 bases and 0 bases respectively, with 9 bases between them. The CDR3 length is 15 residues. The germline V gene encodes CDR1 LGHNA and CDR2 YNFKEQ. This CDR3 reads CASSQEAGLSYEQYF. In nucleotides, the CDR3 is TGTGCCAGCAGCCAAGAGGCCGGCCTCTCCTACGAGCAGTACTTC.

The gene calls are TRBV18 and TRBJ2-7; D gene uncertain. Germline V CDR1 and CDR2: KGHSH, LQKENI. This CDR3 region has 12 residues. The V end lost 3 bases, the J end lost 5 bases, and 8 bases lay between the germline ends. The CDR3 DNA sequence: TGTGCCAGCTCACCCCAGAAAAACGAGCAGTACTTC. Translating gives CASSPQKNEQYF. The full variable domain, in which reference TRBV18 and TRBJ2-7 provide the parts outside the CDR3, is NAGVMQNPRHLVRRRGQEARLRCSPMKGHSHVYWYRQLPEEGLKFMVYLQKENIIDESGMPKERFSAEFPKEGPSILRIQQVVRGDSAAYFCASSPQKNEQYFGPGTRLTVT.

V gene TRBV19 combines with J gene TRBJ2-2, with 7 bases aligning to TRBD1. Germline V gene lookup returns CDR1 LNHDA and CDR2 SQIVND (reference sequence). The CDR3 is 17 amino acids. V dropped 6 bases and J dropped 0; count of bases not matched to a gene: 10. As DNA, the CDR3 is TGTGCCAGTAGCAAGACAGGGTGGCCAGCGAACACCGGGGAGCTGTTTTTT. As protein: CASSKTGWPANTGELFF.